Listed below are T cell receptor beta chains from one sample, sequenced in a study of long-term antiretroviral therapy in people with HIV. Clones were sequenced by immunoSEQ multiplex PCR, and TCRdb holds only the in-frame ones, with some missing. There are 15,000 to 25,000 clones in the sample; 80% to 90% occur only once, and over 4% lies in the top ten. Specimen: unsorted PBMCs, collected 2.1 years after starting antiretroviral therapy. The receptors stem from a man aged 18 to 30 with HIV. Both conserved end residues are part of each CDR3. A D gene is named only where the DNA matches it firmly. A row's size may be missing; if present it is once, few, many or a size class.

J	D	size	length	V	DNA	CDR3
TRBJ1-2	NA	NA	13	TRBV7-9	TGTGCCAGCAGCTTAACAGGGCCCTATGGCTACACCTTC	CASSLTGPYGYTF
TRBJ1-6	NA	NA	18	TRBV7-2	TGTGCCAGCAGCTTAGCGGTTGATGGCAGCTCCTATAATTCACCCCTCCACTTT	CASSLAVDGSSYNSPLHF
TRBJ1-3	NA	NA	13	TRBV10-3	TGTGCCATCAGGGGACACTCTGGAAACACCATATATTTT	CAIRGHSGNTIYF
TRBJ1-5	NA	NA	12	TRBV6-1	TGTGCCAGCAGTTTTCCTGGTCAGCCCCAGCATTTT	CASSFPGQPQHF
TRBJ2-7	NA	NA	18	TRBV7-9	TGTGCCAGCAGCCCAACTATCGGCTCCCAAGAGGATTGGTACGAGCAGTACTTC	CASSPTIGSQEDWYEQYF
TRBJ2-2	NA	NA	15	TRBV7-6	TGTGCCAGCAGCCGTTACGGCGTGTCCACCGGGGAGCTGTTTTTT	CASSRYGVSTGELFF
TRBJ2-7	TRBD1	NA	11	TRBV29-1	TGCAGCGGGGACAGGGACAACGAGCAGTACTTC	CSGDRDNEQYF
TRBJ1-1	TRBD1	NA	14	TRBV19	TGTGCCAGTAGACCGGGACAGGGCTTTATTGAAGCTTTCTTT	CASRPGQGFIEAFF
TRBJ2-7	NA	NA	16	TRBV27	TGTGCCAGCAGCCCTCGACTTGATAGAAGCTCCTACGAGCAGTACTTC	CASSPRLDRSSYEQYF
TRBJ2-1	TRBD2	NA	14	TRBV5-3	TGTGCCAGAAGCCGTCGGGACTACCACAATGAGCAGTTCTTC	CARSRRDYHNEQFF
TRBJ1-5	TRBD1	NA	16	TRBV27	TGTGCCAGCAGAAAACTCTGGACAGGCGACAATCAGCCCCAGCATTTT	CASRKLWTGDNQPQHF
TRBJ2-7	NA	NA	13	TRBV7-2	TGTGCCAGCAGCCCGTCCCCGTTCTACGAGCAGTACTTC	CASSPSPFYEQYF
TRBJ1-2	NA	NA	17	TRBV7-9	TGTGCCAGCAGCTTATTTGGTAGGGAGGAGGCTAACTATGGCTACACCTTC	CASSLFGREEANYGYTF
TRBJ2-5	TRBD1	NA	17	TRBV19	TGTGCCAGTAGTATGCTCGACGGGACAGGGATAAGGAAGACCCAGTACTTC	CASSMLDGTGIRKTQYF
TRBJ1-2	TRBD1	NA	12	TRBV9	TGTGCCAGCGACAGGGGGGACTATGGCTACACCTTC	CASDRGDYGYTF
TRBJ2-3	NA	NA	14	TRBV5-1	TGCGCCAGCAGCGTCAGCTTGACGGGAGATACGCAGTATTTT	CASSVSLTGDTQYF
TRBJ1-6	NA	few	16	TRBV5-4	TGTGCCAGCAGCTCCAAAGGGAGCTCCTATAATTCACCCCTCCACTTT	CASSSKGSSYNSPLHF
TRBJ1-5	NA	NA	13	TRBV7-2	TGTGCCAGCAGCTCTGTTCCTCGTCTGTCCCAGCATTTT	CASSSVPRLSQHF
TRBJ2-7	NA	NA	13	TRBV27	TGTGCCAGCAGTTTATCGAGATCCTACGAGCAGTACTTC	CASSLSRSYEQYF
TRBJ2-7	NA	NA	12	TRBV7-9	TGTGCCACGACTATAGGCTCCTACGAGCAGTACTTC	CATTIGSYEQYF
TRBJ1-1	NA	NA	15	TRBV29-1	TGCAGCGTTGGAGTGCATACAGCGCTGAACTCTGAAGCTTTCTTT	CSVGVHTALNSEAFF
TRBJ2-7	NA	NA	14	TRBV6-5	TGTGCCAGCAGTTTTGATGGCCAGAGGAGCGAGCAGTACTTC	CASSFDGQRSEQYF
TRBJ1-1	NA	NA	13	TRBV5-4	TGTGCCAGCAGCCCAGACACGAACACTGAAGCTTTCTTT	CASSPDTNTEAFF
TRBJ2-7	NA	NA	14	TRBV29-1	TGCAGCGTTGAAGGCGGGGGCTTGGGGAACGAGCAGTACTTC	CSVEGGGLGNEQYF